This T cell receptor (beta chain) was observed in a study of blood T cell repertoires in COVID-19. About the study: Samples of COVID-19 (acute and convalescent) were obtained from the United States, Italy and Spain. T cells, B-cell-depleted T cells, or PBMCs supplied cDNA or gDNA.

Source study methods: Nucleated cell number was recorded as an estimate derived from reference gene primer amplification. Clones were sequenced by immunoSEQ multiplex PCR, and TCRdb holds only the in-frame ones, with some missing. V and J calls and clone size are as listed in that table; D and trimming were resolved from the DNA. The table lists about 91,000 clones, almost 90% of them singletons. This TCR derives from a woman in her 70s with acute or convalescent COVID-19. The source material was peripheral blood.

The CDR3 sequence: CASSQGAGGPVEQYF. CDR3 coding DNA: TGTGCCAGCAGCCAAGGAGCGGGAGGGCCGGTTGAGCAGTACTTC. The gene calls are TRBV3-1 (or the pseudogene TRBV3-2) and TRBJ2-7; 10 bases agree with TRBD2. Trimming removed 1 base from V and 7 bases from J; junction bases left unmatched: 7. The CDR3 covers 15 residues. CDR1 is LGHDT, CDR2 YNNKEL, per germline (reference sequence).